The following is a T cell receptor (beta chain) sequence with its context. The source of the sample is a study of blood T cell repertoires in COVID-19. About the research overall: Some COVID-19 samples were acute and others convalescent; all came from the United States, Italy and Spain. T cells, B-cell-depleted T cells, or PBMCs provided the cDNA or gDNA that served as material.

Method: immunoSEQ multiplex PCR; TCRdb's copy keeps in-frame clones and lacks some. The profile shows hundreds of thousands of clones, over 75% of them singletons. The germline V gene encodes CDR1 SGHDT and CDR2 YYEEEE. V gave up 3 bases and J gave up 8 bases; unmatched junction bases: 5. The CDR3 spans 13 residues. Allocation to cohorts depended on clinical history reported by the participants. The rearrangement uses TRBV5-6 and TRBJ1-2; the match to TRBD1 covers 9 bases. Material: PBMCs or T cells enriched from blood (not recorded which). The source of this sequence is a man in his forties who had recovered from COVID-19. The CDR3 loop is CASSWDRVGGYTF. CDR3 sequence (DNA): TGTGCCAGCAGCTGGGACAGGGTGGGCGGCTACACCTTC.